This T cell receptor (beta chain) is drawn from a study of cytomegalovirus exposure and HLA in healthy donors. The study's findings and limits: The authors listed 150 to 200 TCR beta chains as cytomegalovirus-associated. A link between a missense DCLRE1C variant and TCR beta V- and J-gene trimming emerged from a later analysis.

The PCR employed 60 Vbeta primers together with 13 Jbeta primers. The assay was immunoSEQ multiplex PCR, and TCRdb's table has in-frame clones only and misses some. In the table there are 100,000 or so clones, roughly four fifths of which are singletons. V gave up 3 bases and J gave up 3 bases; unmatched junction bases: 1. This CDR3 has 14 amino acids. Germline-derived CDR1 and CDR2 are SGHVS and FQNEAQ. About this clone itself: The target antigen is unknown.

This TCR came from a man aged 35-49 years in good health and CMV-seropositive. J is TRBJ2-7 and V is TRBV7-8, with 11 bases matching TRBD1. Sequencing used PBMCs. CDR3 in amino acids: CASSFGTGGYEQYF. The CDR3, as DNA: TGTGCCAGCAGCTTTGGGACAGGGGGCTACGAGCAGTACTTC.